This is a list of T cell receptor beta chains from one sample in a study of graft-versus-host responses after intestinal transplantation. Sequencing used immunoSEQ multiplex PCR; TCRdb keeps in-frame clones, though not all of them. The data contain just under 50,000 clones, about 81% of them singletons. No cognate antigen is known for these TCRs. This material consisted of unstimulated CD4+ T cells sorted from spleen or lymph node cells, taken before transplant. The receptors were gathered from a human donor who was the organ donor for an intestinal transplant. CDR3s include the opening cysteine and the closing phenylalanine or tryptophan. D genes are given only for firm matches. Clone size is given for some rows only: seen once, a few or many times, or a class if the clone is expanded.

D: NA; J: TRBJ1-1; size: NA; V: TRBV4-3; CDR3: CASSQEFGVGLDTEAFF; DNA: TGCGCCAGCAGCCAAGAATTCGGGGTAGGTTTGGACACTGAAGCTTTCTTT
D: TRBD1; J: TRBJ2-5; size: NA; V: TRBV7-2; CDR3: CASSADRGETQYF; DNA: TGTGCCAGCAGTGCCGACAGGGGCGAGACCCAGTACTTC
D: NA; J: TRBJ2-7; size: NA; V: TRBV29-1; CDR3: CSVLYSQPSYEQYF; DNA: TGCAGCGTTCTTTATTCGCAACCGTCCTACGAGCAGTACTTC
D: TRBD1; J: TRBJ1-6; size: NA; V: TRBV7-9; CDR3: CASSQAQDRNSPLHF; DNA: TGTGCCAGCAGCCAAGCTCAGGACAGGAATTCACCCCTCCACTTT
D: TRBD2; J: TRBJ2-7; size: NA; V: TRBV7-9; CDR3: CASRRASGPDEQYF; DNA: TGTGCCAGCCGCAGGGCTAGCGGTCCTGACGAGCAGTACTTC
D: TRBD2; J: TRBJ2-7; size: NA; V: TRBV6-1; CDR3: CASSGLAAYEQYF; DNA: TGTGCCAGCAGTGGACTAGCGGCCTACGAGCAGTACTTC
D: TRBD2; J: TRBJ2-7; size: NA; V: TRBV27; CDR3: CASSKRTSGGAGYEQYF; DNA: TGTGCCAGCAGTAAAAGGACTAGCGGGGGGGCCGGCTACGAGCAGTACTTC
D: NA; J: TRBJ2-1; size: NA; V: TRBV7-9; CDR3: CASSPGPQAPKRRDEQFF; DNA: TGTGCCAGCAGTCCAGGCCCGCAGGCCCCCAAAAGGAGGGATGAGCAGTTCTTC
D: NA; J: TRBJ2-5; size: NA; V: TRBV25-1; CDR3: CASSEFLMREETQYF; DNA: TGTGCCAGCAGTGAATTTCTAATGCGGGAAGAGACCCAGTACTTC
D: NA; J: TRBJ1-1; size: NA; V: TRBV6-5; CDR3: CASRFPGGTEAFF; DNA: TGTGCCAGCAGGTTCCCGGGTGGCACTGAAGCTTTCTTT
D: NA; J: TRBJ1-5; size: NA; V: TRBV2; CDR3: CASSEESGNQPQHF; DNA: TGTGCCAGCAGTGAAGAGTCAGGGAATCAGCCCCAGCATTTT
D: NA; J: TRBJ1-3; size: NA; V: TRBV5-4; CDR3: CASSLAGAGNTIYF; DNA: TGTGCCAGCAGCTTGGCAGGGGCTGGAAACACCATATATTTT
D: TRBD1; J: TRBJ1-2; size: NA; V: TRBV5-5; CDR3: CASSLAGGYGYTF; DNA: TGTGCCAGCAGCTTGGCAGGGGGCTATGGCTACACCTTC
D: TRBD1; J: TRBJ1-5; size: once; V: TRBV19; CDR3: CASSIGTGGNQPQHF; DNA: TGTGCCAGTAGTATAGGGACAGGGGGCAATCAGCCCCAGCATTTT
D: NA; J: TRBJ1-5; size: NA; V: TRBV10-3; CDR3: CAISEGNQPQHF; DNA: TGTGCCATCAGTGAGGGCAATCAGCCCCAGCATTTT
D: NA; J: TRBJ2-3; size: NA; V: TRBV5-1; CDR3: CASSLRDGLTDTQYF; DNA: TGCGCCAGCAGCTTGAGGGACGGACTCACAGATACGCAGTATTTT
D: TRBD2; J: TRBJ2-1; size: NA; V: TRBV5-5; CDR3: CASTLVVLAAAEQFF; DNA: TGTGCCAGCACCCTAGTCGTCCTAGCGGCTGCTGAGCAGTTCTTC
D: NA; J: TRBJ2-7; size: NA; V: TRBV5-1; CDR3: CASSLELGFNEQYF; DNA: TGCGCCAGCAGCTTAGAATTGGGTTTCAACGAGCAGTACTTC
D: TRBD1; J: TRBJ2-2; size: few; V: TRBV6-6; CDR3: CASGQGNTGELFF; DNA: TGTGCCAGCGGACAGGGGAACACCGGGGAGCTGTTTTTT
D: TRBD1; J: TRBJ2-5; size: few; V: TRBV2; CDR3: CASGQGTYQETQYF; DNA: TGTGCCAGCGGACAGGGCACCTACCAAGAGACCCAGTACTTC
D: TRBD2; J: TRBJ2-1; size: NA; V: TRBV11-2; CDR3: CASSLLAGGLDNEQFF; DNA: TGTGCCAGCAGCTTGCTAGCGGGAGGGCTAGACAATGAGCAGTTCTTC
D: NA; J: TRBJ1-1; size: NA; V: TRBV11-2; CDR3: CASSLDGNTEAFF; DNA: TGTGCCAGCAGCTTAGACGGGAACACTGAAGCTTTCTTT
D: NA; J: TRBJ1-5; size: NA; V: TRBV4-1; CDR3: CASSQDPYQPQHF; DNA: TGCGCCAGCAGCCAAGATCCCTATCAGCCCCAGCATTTT
D: TRBD1; J: TRBJ1-6; size: NA; V: TRBV4-3; CDR3: CASSQGQGNSPLHF; DNA: TGCGCCAGCAGCCAAGGACAGGGAAATTCACCCCTCCACTTT
D: NA; J: TRBJ1-3; size: once; V: TRBV6-1; CDR3: CASSDLGSGNTIYF; DNA: TGTGCCAGCAGTGACCTGGGATCTGGAAACACCATATATTTT
D: NA; J: TRBJ2-1; size: NA; V: TRBV20-1; CDR3: CSGINNEQFF; DNA: TGCAGTGGAATCAACAATGAGCAGTTCTTC
D: NA; J: TRBJ2-2; size: NA; V: TRBV7-2; CDR3: CASSLKRSGELFF; DNA: TGTGCCAGCAGCTTAAAGCGGAGCGGGGAGCTGTTTTTT
D: NA; J: TRBJ2-2; size: NA; V: TRBV5-1; CDR3: CASSLDGTYTGELFF; DNA: TGCGCCAGCAGCTTGGACGGGACCTACACCGGGGAGCTGTTTTTT
D: NA; J: TRBJ1-3; size: NA; V: TRBV28; CDR3: CASTLLSPEGGNTIYF; DNA: TGTGCCAGCACCCTTTTGAGCCCAGAAGGAGGAAACACCATATATTTT
D: NA; J: TRBJ2-3; size: NA; V: TRBV18; CDR3: CASSPDTQYF; DNA: TGTGCCAGCTCACCAGATACGCAGTATTTT
D: NA; J: TRBJ1-5; size: once; V: TRBV19; CDR3: CASSIARGSNQPQHF; DNA: TGTGCCAGTAGTATAGCGAGGGGGAGCAATCAGCCCCAGCATTTT
D: NA; J: TRBJ1-1; size: NA; V: TRBV30; CDR3: CAWSVRRGIEAFF; DNA: TGTGCCTGGAGTGTACGACGGGGCATTGAAGCTTTCTTT
D: NA; J: TRBJ1-2; size: NA; V: TRBV18; CDR3: CASSPRDIANYGYTF; DNA: TGTGCCAGCTCACCAAGAGACATCGCTAACTATGGCTACACCTTC
D: TRBD1; J: TRBJ2-3; size: NA; V: TRBV30; CDR3: CAWRTGGTDTQYF; DNA: TGTGCCTGGAGGACAGGGGGAACAGATACGCAGTATTTT
D: TRBD1; J: TRBJ1-2; size: NA; V: TRBV5-1; CDR3: CASSHGGQGDGYTF; DNA: TGCGCCAGCAGCCACGGGGGACAGGGGGATGGCTACACCTTC
D: NA; J: TRBJ2-5; size: NA; V: TRBV2; CDR3: CASSRQPGETQYF; DNA: TGTGCCAGCAGTCGGCAGCCCGGGGAGACCCAGTACTTC
D: NA; J: TRBJ1-1; size: NA; V: TRBV21-1; CDR3: CATEDVDMNTEAFF; DNA: TGTGCCACCGAAGACGTAGACATGAACACTGAAGCTTTCTTT
D: NA; J: TRBJ2-3; size: NA; V: TRBV5-1; CDR3: CASSVTSGGVDTQYF; DNA: TGCGCCAGCAGCGTAACTAGTGGGGGCGTAGATACGCAGTATTTT
D: NA; J: TRBJ1-2; size: NA; V: TRBV7-9; CDR3: CASSLNNNYGYTF; DNA: TGTGCCAGCAGCTTAAACAATAACTATGGCTACACCTTC
D: NA; J: TRBJ2-1; size: once; V: TRBV19; CDR3: CASSIQATEQFF; DNA: TGTGCCAGTAGTATACAGGCCACTGAGCAGTTCTTC
D: NA; J: TRBJ1-3; size: NA; V: TRBV5-1; CDR3: CASSLDGSGNTIYF; DNA: TGCGCCAGCAGCTTGGATGGATCTGGAAACACCATATATTTT
D: NA; J: TRBJ2-3; size: NA; V: TRBV4-2; CDR3: CASSQASIGPDTQYF; DNA: TGTGCCAGCAGCCAAGCGTCTATTGGGCCAGATACGCAGTATTTT
D: TRBD2; J: TRBJ2-7; size: few; V: TRBV2; CDR3: CASSGVLAGGNYEQYF; DNA: TGTGCCAGCAGTGGGGTACTAGCGGGGGGGAACTACGAGCAGTACTTC
D: TRBD1; J: TRBJ2-5; size: few; V: TRBV5-4; CDR3: CASSPGQGRTGTQYF; DNA: TGTGCCAGCAGCCCCGGACAGGGGCGTACTGGGACCCAGTACTTC
D: TRBD1; J: TRBJ1-1; size: NA; V: TRBV7-2; CDR3: CASSLLGQVPTEAFF; DNA: TGTGCCAGCAGCCTACTCGGACAGGTCCCCACTGAAGCTTTCTTT